This T cell receptor (beta chain) was sequenced during a study of cytomegalovirus exposure and HLA in healthy donors. Germline values: CDR1 MGHRA, CDR2 YSYEKL. The CDR3 has 15 amino acids. After removal of 4 bases from V and 3 bases from J, the junction contained 6 bases not matched to a gene. A multiplex PCR was run with 60 Vbeta primers and 13 Jbeta primers. Assay: immunoSEQ multiplex PCR; the TCRdb copy retains only in-frame clones and omits some. The table lists some 170,000 clones, around 85% of them singletons. The chain couples TRBV4-1 to TRBJ2-5, with 9 bases that match TRBD1. Sequencing used PBMCs. This clonotype was sampled from a man aged 35-49 years in good health and CMV-seronegative. CDR3 nucleotides: TGCGCCAGCAGCCCCTGGGACAGGGAGGAAGAGACCCAGTACTTC. Translation: CASSPWDREEETQYF.